The 10 T cell receptor beta chains given below trace back to one sample, sequenced in a study of cytomegalovirus exposure and HLA in healthy donors. Use of 60 Vbeta and 13 Jbeta primers characterized the PCR. Measured with immunoSEQ multiplex PCR; TCRdb has only the in-frame clones, and not every one. In the table there are a few hundred thousand clones, approximately 82% of which are singletons. Sequenced input: PBMCs. All receptors come from an older woman in good health and CMV-seropositive.

This clone appeared a few times. The rearrangement uses TRBV18 and TRBJ1-5; tentative D call: TRBD1 (5 bases). This CDR3 spans 14 amino acids. Trimming cost V 4 bases and J 4 bases, with 11 bases left between them. Germline CDR1 and CDR2: KGHSH and LQKENI. The CDR3 DNA follows: TGTGCCAGCTCACTAGGGGCGGAGAATCAGCCCCAGCATTTT. It translates to CASSLGAENQPQHF.

The V and J genes are TRBV28 and TRBJ1-2; TRBD1 aligns across 7 bases. This CDR3 comprises 14 residues. From germline, CDR1 is MDHEN and CDR2 SYDVKM. The ends lost 8 bases at V and 7 bases at J; junction bases unmatched: 13. The CDR3: CASSTTGAGFGYTF. Here the CDR3 DNA reads TGTGCCAGCTCTACAACAGGGGCAGGGTTTGGCTACACCTTC.

The gene calls are TRBV7-9 and TRBJ2-1, with TRBD2 matching over 13 bases. The CDR3 has 13 residues. The germline V gene has CDR1 SEHNR and CDR2 FQNEAQ (reference sequence). Germline trimming cut 10 bases from V and 9 bases from J; bases unmatched to any gene: 6. CDR3 sequence: CAMRTSGSSEQFF. The CDR3 nucleotides are TGTGCCATGCGGACTAGCGGGAGTTCTGAGCAGTTCTTC.

The rearrangement links TRBV7-6 to TRBJ2-7; a possible D gene is TRBD1 (6 bases). The CDR3 totals 14 residues. Germline-derived CDR1 and CDR2 are SGHVS and FNYEAQ. The germline V and J ends were trimmed by 4 bases and 3 bases, with 13 bases remaining between them. The CDR3 spells CASSYDRPDYEQYF. CDR3 coding DNA: TGTGCCAGCAGCTACGACAGGCCTGACTACGAGCAGTACTTC.

The V and J genes are TRBV2 and TRBJ1-4; TRBD1 aligns across 7 bases. Germline trimming cut 1 base from V and 7 bases from J; bases unmatched to any gene: 3. The CDR3 has 14 amino acids. Per the germline V gene, CDR1 is SNHLY and CDR2 is FYNNEI. CDR3 residues: CASSEGQGGEKLFF. The CDR3 bases are TGTGCCAGCAGTGAAGGACAGGGAGGTGAAAAACTGTTTTTT.

This clone was counted a few times. Here the CDR3 reads CASSTKVGGQIMNTEAFF. CDR3 nucleotide sequence: TGTGCCAGCAGCACGAAAGTGGGGGGACAGATTATGAACACTGAAGCTTTCTTT. The chain carries TRBV21-1 and TRBJ1-1; the table's D call, TRBD1, was not checked against the DNA. TRBV21-1 is a pseudogene segment. The CDR3 spans 18 residues.

The J gene is TRBJ2-4, the V gene TRBV9; 7 bases align to TRBD2. This CDR3 is 14 amino acids long. Germline CDR1 reads SGDLS; CDR2 reads YYNGEE. V lost 3 bases and J lost 2; bases outside the gene matches: 2. The CDR3 DNA sequence: TGTGCCAGCAGCGCCGGGACTACCAAAAACATTCAGTACTTC. As protein: CASSAGTTKNIQYF.

Comment on this clone: One end of the junction fails to match germline, which may point to a read error. The same CDR3 is also encoded by other DNA sequences in this sample. V and J are TRBV4-1 and TRBJ1-5; 8 bases are shared with TRBD1. This CDR3 is built from 14 residues. Germline CDR1 reads MGHRA; CDR2 reads YSYEKL. In DNA form, the CDR3 reads TGTGCCAGCAGACGGACAGGGTCAGGGCAGCCCCAGCATTTT. Its translation: CASRRTGSGQPQHF.

This clone showed up just a few times. The chain has TRBV7-9 and TRBJ2-3, with D possibly being TRBD2 (5 bases). CDR3 length equals 16 residues. The ends were cut back, 6 bases at V and 0 bases at J, with 16 bases in the middle. The germline V gene encodes CDR1 SEHNR and CDR2 FQNEAQ (reference sequence). Here the CDR3 DNA reads TGTGCCAGCAGTACAAAACGGGGTACTAGCACAGATACGCAGTATTTT. This encodes CASSTKRGTSTDTQYF.

The CDR3 DNA reads as TGTGCCTGGACTGTGACTTCTAACGGAAACACCATATATTTT. It specifies CAWTVTSNGNTIYF. The rearrangement uses TRBV30 and TRBJ1-3; D gene uncertain. CDR3 length equals 14 residues. From germline, CDR1 is GTSNPN and CDR2 SVGIG (reference sequence). The V gene lost 4 bases and the J gene lost 4 bases, with 14 bases spanning the gap.